Each of the 7 T cell receptor beta chains below was sequenced from the same sample in a study of cytomegalovirus exposure and HLA in healthy donors. In the PCR, 60 Vbeta and 13 Jbeta primers were used. Libraries were prepared by immunoSEQ multiplex PCR; TCRdb keeps only in-frame clonotypes and omits some of them. The listing contains 96,000 or so clones. Sequences were obtained from PBMCs. The source is a woman aged 25 to 39 in good health and CMV-seronegative.

This chain uses TRBV19 with TRBJ2-2; possible D gene TRBD1, 7 bases. Trimming took 3 bases from V and 2 from J, leaving 13 bases between them. Germline V lookup: CDR1 LNHDA, CDR2 SQIVND (reference sequence). The CDR3 covers 16 residues. CDR3 region: CASSIRGTDNTGELFF. The CDR3 DNA reads TGTGCCAGTAGTATTCGCGGGACAGATAACACCGGGGAGCTGTTTTTT.

The chain joins TRBV29-1 to TRBJ2-3; D unresolved. The V gene's germline CDR1 is SQVTM and CDR2 ANQGSEA. The CDR3 covers 13 residues. Between the trimmed V and J ends, which lost 4 bases and 2 bases, there was a span of 10 bases. The CDR3, as DNA: TGCAGCGTTGGTGACAAATTCACAGATACGCAGTATTTT. It yields the protein CSVGDKFTDTQYF.

This chain uses TRBV19 with TRBJ1-5; D may be TRBD1 (6 bases). The germline CDR1 and CDR2 sequences are LNHDA and SQIVND (reference sequence). The CDR3 has 14 residues. V dropped 10 bases and J dropped 0 bases, with 13 bases sitting between them. The CDR3 sequence is CATGQINSNQPQHF. The CDR3 coding sequence is TGTGCCACAGGACAGATCAATAGCAATCAGCCCCAGCATTTT.

The V call is TRBV2, the J call TRBJ1-5; 8 bases line up with TRBD1. This CDR3 is 14 amino acids long. The V gene end was trimmed by 6 bases and the J gene end by 0 bases; junction bases not matched to a gene: 1. The germline V gene encodes CDR1 SNHLY and CDR2 FYNNEI. The CDR3 is CASRDRVSNQPQHF. CDR3 coding DNA: TGTGCCAGCAGGGACAGGGTTAGCAATCAGCCCCAGCATTTT.

This chain uses TRBV7-2 with TRBJ2-5; D might be TRBD2 (6 bases). The V gene's germline CDR1 is SGHTA and CDR2 FQGNSA. V was trimmed by 1 base and J by 5 bases, leaving 11 bases between them. This CDR3 contains 14 residues. The CDR3 bases are TGTGCCAGCAGCTTAGGGGCCGGGAGTGAGACCCAGTACTTC. It is translated as CASSLGAGSETQYF.

V gene TRBV5-1 combines with J gene TRBJ2-1, with D possibly being TRBD1 (6 bases). The germline V gene encodes CDR1 SGHRS and CDR2 YFSETQ. The V end lost 4 bases, the J end lost 5 bases, and 13 bases lay between the germline ends. This CDR3 is 14 amino acids long. Here the CDR3 DNA reads TGCGCCAGCAGCAGTCAAGGGGGAAACAATGAGCAGTTCTTC. Its protein product is CASSSQGGNNEQFF.

The rearrangement links TRBV7-3 to TRBJ1-2, with 7 bases that match TRBD1. The CDR3 sequence is 12 residues long. In germline, CDR1 is SGHTA, CDR2 FQGTGA. Unmatched junction bases numbered 4, after V lost 4 bases and J lost 8 bases. The CDR3 nucleotides are TGTGCCAGCAGCTCTGTAGGGGGCGGCTACACCTTC. Protein sequence: CASSSVGGGYTF.